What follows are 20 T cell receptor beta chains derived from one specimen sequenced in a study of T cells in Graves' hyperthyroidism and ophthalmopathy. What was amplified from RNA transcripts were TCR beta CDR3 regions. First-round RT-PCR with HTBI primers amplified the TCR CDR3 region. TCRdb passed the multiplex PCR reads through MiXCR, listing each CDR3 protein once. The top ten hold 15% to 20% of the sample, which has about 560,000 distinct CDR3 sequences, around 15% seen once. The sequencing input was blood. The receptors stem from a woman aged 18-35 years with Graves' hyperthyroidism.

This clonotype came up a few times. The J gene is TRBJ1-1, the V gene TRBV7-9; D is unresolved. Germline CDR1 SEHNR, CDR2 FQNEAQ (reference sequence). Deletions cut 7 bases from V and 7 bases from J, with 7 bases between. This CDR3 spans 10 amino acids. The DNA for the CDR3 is TGTGCCAGCACCCCCGGTGAAGCTTTCTTT. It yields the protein CASTPGEAFF.

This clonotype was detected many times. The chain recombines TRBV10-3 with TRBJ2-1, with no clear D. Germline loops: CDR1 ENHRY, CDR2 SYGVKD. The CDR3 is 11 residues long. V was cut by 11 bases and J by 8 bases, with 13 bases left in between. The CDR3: CACQTGYEQFF. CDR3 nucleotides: TGTGCCTGCCAAACCGGCTATGAGCAGTTCTTC.

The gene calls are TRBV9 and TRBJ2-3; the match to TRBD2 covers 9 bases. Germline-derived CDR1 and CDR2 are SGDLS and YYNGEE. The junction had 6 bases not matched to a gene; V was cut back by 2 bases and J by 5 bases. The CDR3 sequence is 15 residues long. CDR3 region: CASSVGSGGLDTQYF. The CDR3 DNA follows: TGTGCCAGCAGCGTTGGTAGCGGGGGTCTAGATACGCAGTATTTT.

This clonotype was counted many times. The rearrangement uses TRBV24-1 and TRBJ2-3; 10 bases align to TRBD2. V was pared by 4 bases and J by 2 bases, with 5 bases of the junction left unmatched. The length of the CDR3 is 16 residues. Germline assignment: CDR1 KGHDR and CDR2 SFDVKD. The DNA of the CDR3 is TGTGCCACCAGTGAATCCGGACTAGCGGACACAGATACGCAGTATTTT. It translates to CATSESGLADTDTQYF.

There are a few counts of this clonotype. The CDR3 region has the DNA TGTGCCAGCATCCAGGGGGCTGGAAACACCATATATTTT. Its protein is CASIQGAGNTIYF. The rearrangement joins TRBV6-9 to TRBJ1-3; 7 nucleotides agree with TRBD1. Unmatched junction bases numbered 2, after V lost 7 bases and J lost 2 bases. The CDR3 is made up of 13 amino acids. The germline V gene has CDR1 MNHGY and CDR2 SVAAGI.

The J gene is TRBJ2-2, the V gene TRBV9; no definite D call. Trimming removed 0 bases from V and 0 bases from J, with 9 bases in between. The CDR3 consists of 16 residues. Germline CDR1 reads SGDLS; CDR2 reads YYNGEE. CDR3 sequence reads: CASSVDGEPNTGELFF. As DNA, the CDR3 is TGTGCCAGCAGCGTAGATGGGGAACCGAACACCGGGGAGCTGTTTTTT.

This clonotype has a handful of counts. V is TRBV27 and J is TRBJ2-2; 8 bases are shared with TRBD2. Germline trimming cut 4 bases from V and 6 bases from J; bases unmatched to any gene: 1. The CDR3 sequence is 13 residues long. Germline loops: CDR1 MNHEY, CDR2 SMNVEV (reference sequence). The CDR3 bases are TGTGCCAGCAGTTCTAGCGGGCCCGGGGAGCTGTTTTTT. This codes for CASSSSGPGELFF.

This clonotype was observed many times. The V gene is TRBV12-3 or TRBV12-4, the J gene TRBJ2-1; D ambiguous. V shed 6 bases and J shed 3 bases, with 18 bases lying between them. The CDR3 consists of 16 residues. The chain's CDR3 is CASSPSLRMGYNEQFF. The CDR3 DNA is TGTGCCAGCAGCCCCTCCCTACGAATGGGCTACAATGAGCAGTTCTTC.

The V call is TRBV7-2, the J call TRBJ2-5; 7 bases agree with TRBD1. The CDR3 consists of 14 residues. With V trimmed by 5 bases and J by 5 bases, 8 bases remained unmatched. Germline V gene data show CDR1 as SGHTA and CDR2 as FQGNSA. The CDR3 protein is CASSPLTGFETQYF. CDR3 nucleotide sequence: TGTGCCAGCAGCCCCCTGACAGGGTTTGAGACCCAGTACTTC.

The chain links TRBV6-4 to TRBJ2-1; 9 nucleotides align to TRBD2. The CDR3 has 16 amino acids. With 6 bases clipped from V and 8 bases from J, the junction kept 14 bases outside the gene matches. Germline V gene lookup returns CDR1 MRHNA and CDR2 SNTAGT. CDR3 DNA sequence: TGTGCCAGCAGCGAAACCGGGACTAGCAGGTCGGATGAGCAGTTCTTC. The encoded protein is CASSETGTSRSDEQFF.

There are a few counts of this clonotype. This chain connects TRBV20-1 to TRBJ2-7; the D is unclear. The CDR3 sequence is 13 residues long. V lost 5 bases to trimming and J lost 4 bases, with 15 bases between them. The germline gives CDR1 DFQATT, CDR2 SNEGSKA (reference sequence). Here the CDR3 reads CSAQVGPEYEQYF. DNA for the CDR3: TGCAGTGCTCAAGTCGGGCCCGAATACGAGCAGTACTTC.

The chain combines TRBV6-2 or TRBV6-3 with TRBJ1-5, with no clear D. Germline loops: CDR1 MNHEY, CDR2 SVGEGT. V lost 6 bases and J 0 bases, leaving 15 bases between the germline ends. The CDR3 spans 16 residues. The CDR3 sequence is CASSRPTHYSNQPQHF. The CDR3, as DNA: TGTGCCAGCAGCCGACCGACGCATTATAGCAATCAGCCCCAGCATTTT.

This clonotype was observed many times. This chain's CDR3 is CASSETTYEQYF. The CDR3 DNA reads TGTGCCAGCAGTGAAACCACCTACGAGCAGTACTTC. This sequence joins TRBV2 and TRBJ2-7; D is unclear. The CDR3 has 12 amino acids. Germline V CDR1 and CDR2: SNHLY, FYNNEI. Between the trimmed V and J ends, which lost 2 bases and 2 bases, there was a span of 4 bases.

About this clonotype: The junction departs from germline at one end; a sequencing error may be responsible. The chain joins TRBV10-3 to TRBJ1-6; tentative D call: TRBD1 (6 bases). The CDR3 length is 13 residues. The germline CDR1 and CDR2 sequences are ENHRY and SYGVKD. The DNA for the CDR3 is TGTGCCGTCAGCGCGGACAGAAATTCACCCCTCCACTTT. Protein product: CAVSADRNSPLHF.

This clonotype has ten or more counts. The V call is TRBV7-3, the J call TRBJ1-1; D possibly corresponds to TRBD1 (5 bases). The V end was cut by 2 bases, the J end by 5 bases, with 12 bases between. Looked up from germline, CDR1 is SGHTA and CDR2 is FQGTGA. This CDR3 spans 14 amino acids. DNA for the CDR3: TGTGCCAGCAGCTTAGAGACAGCAGGGACTGAAGCTTTCTTT. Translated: CASSLETAGTEAFF.

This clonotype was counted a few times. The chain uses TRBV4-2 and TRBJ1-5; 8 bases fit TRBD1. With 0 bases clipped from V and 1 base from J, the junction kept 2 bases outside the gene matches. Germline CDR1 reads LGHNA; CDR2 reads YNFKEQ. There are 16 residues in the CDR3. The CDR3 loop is CASSQEDRVSNQPQHF. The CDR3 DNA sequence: TGTGCCAGCAGCCAAGAGGACAGGGTGAGCAATCAGCCCCAGCATTTT.

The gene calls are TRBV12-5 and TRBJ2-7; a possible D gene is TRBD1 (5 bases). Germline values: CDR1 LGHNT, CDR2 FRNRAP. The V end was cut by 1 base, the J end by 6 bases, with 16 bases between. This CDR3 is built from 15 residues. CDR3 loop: CASGLGSDVRVEQYF. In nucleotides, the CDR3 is TGTGCTAGTGGTTTGGGCTCCGATGTCAGGGTCGAGCAGTACTTC.

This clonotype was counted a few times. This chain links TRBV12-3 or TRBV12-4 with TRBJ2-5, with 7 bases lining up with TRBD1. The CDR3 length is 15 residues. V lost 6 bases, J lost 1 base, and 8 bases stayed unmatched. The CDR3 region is CASRAGTEIQETQYF. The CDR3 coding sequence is TGTGCCAGCAGGGCCGGGACAGAAATCCAAGAGACCCAGTACTTC.

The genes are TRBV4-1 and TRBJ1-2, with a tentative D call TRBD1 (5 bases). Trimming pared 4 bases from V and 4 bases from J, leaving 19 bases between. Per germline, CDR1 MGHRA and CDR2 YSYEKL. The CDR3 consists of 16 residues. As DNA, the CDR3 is TGCGCCAGCAGCCCAGATACAGGACTTGAGGTCTATGGCTACACCTTC. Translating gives CASSPDTGLEVYGYTF.

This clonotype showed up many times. The CDR3 here is CASSLLGGEGWYNEQFF. CDR3 DNA: TGTGCCAGCAGCTTACTCGGGGGGGAGGGTTGGTACAATGAGCAGTTCTTC. The rearrangement uses TRBV11-2 and TRBJ2-1; 8 bases agree with TRBD2. The CDR3 is 17 amino acids. V lost 2 bases, J lost 4 bases, and 10 bases stayed unmatched. Per germline, CDR1 SGHAT and CDR2 FQNNGV.